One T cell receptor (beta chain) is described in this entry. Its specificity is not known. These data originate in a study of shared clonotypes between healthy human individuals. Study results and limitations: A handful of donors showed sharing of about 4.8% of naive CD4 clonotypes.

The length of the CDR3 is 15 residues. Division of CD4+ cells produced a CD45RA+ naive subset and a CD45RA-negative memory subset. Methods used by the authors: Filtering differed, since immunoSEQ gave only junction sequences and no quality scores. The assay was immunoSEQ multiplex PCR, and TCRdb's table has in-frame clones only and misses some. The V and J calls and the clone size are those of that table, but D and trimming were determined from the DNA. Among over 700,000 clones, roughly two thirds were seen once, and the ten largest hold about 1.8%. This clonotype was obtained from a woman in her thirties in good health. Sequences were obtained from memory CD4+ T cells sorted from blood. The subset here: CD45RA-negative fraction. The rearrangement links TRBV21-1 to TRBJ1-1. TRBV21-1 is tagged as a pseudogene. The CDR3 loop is CASFCGGPGGTEAFF. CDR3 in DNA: TGTGCCAGCTTTTGTGGGGGGCCGGGGGGCACTGAAGCTTTCTTT.